These 10 T cell receptor beta chains originate from one sample sequenced in a study of blood T cell repertoires in COVID-19. Clones were sequenced by immunoSEQ multiplex PCR, and TCRdb holds only the in-frame ones, with some missing. There are hundreds of thousands of clones in the sample; 89% occur only once, and roughly 10% lies in the top ten. What was sequenced was peripheral blood. All receptors derive from a woman aged 30 to 39 with COVID-19, enrolled during active disease.

This chain joins TRBV19 and TRBJ1-5; 7 bases fit TRBD1. The CDR3 totals 12 residues. From germline, CDR1 is LNHDA and CDR2 SQIVND (reference sequence). J gave up 5 bases and V 10 bases, and 5 bases lay outside the gene matches. The CDR3 sequence: CATKDRYQPQHF. The DNA for the CDR3 is TGTGCCACCAAGGACAGGTATCAGCCCCAGCATTTT.

This clone was counted between two and nine times. The J gene is TRBJ1-1, the V gene TRBV6-5, with D uncertain. Between the trimmed V and J ends, which lost 10 bases and 5 bases, there was a span of 11 bases. The CDR3 is made up of 11 amino acids. Germline-derived CDR1 and CDR2 are MNHEY and SVGAGI. CDR3 DNA: TGTGCCACTCATCAGGTGACTGAAGCTTTCTTT. Encoded protein: CATHQVTEAFF.

This chain uses TRBV5-3 with TRBJ1-1, with D possibly matching TRBD1 (6 bases). TRBV5-3 has ORF status, its function being uncertain. The CDR3 contains 18 residues. Between the trimmed V and J ends, which lost 8 bases and 0 bases, there was a span of 26 bases. The CDR3 region is CASPLSPRQEPMNTEAFF. The CDR3 nucleotides are TGTGCCAGCCCACTATCCCCGAGACAGGAACCCATGAACACTGAAGCTTTCTTT.

The chain carries TRBV16 and TRBJ2-3; 7 bases are shared with TRBD1. Germline V gene lookup returns CDR1 KGHSY and CDR2 FQNENV. V gave up 2 bases and J gave up 2 bases; unmatched junction bases: 4. This CDR3 is 15 amino acids long. DNA of the CDR3: TGTGCCAGCAGCCAACGGGACAGCTACACAGATACGCAGTATTTT. This encodes CASSQRDSYTDTQYF.

Only one count was recorded for this clone. J is TRBJ1-3 and V is TRBV7-6; D is uncertain. Trimming removed 5 bases at V and 0 bases at J, with 11 bases between. The CDR3 sequence is 15 residues long. Germline values: CDR1 SGHVS, CDR2 FNYEAQ. The CDR3 protein is CASSPLKPSGNTIYF. The CDR3 nucleotides read TGTGCCAGCAGCCCCCTGAAGCCCTCTGGAAACACCATATATTTT.

This sequence joins TRBV20-1 and TRBJ2-3; no clear D. Trimming took off 5 bases at V and 2 bases at J, with 5 bases between the two ends. CDR3 length equals 11 residues. Germline V CDR1 and CDR2: DFQATT, SNEGSKA (reference sequence). The CDR3 region has the DNA TGCAGTGCTCGTATCACAGATACGCAGTATTTT. It yields the protein CSARITDTQYF.

This chain uses TRBV10-1 with TRBJ2-7, with no clear D. CDR3 length: 14 residues. In germline, CDR1 is WNHNN, CDR2 SYGVQD (reference sequence). V lost 4 bases to trimming and J lost 3 bases, with 13 bases between them. CDR3 in amino acids: CASSAPGSVYEQYF. Written as DNA, the CDR3 is TGCGCCAGCAGTGCGCCAGGTTCGGTCTACGAGCAGTACTTC.

This chain joins TRBV28 and TRBJ1-6; D remains unclear. The germline V gene has CDR1 MDHEN and CDR2 SYDVKM. Trimming removed 3 bases from V and 6 bases from J, with 9 bases in between. This CDR3 spans 14 amino acids. CDR3 nucleotides: TGTGCCAGCAGTTTCCCTGTCCTTAATTCACCCCTCCACTTT. Encoded protein: CASSFPVLNSPLHF.

The V and J genes are TRBV4-1 and TRBJ1-1, with D possibly matching TRBD1 (5 bases). The CDR3 extends over 14 amino acids. In germline, CDR1 is MGHRA, CDR2 YSYEKL. V was pared by 5 bases and J by 9 bases, with 19 bases between. In nucleotides, the CDR3 is TGCGCCAGCAGCGCAGGCGGGGCGCTTAAGCAAGCTTTCTTT. It encodes CASSAGGALKQAFF.

The chain recombines TRBV28 with TRBJ2-3; 7 nucleotides line up with TRBD1. CDR3 length: 15 residues. Germline-derived CDR1 and CDR2 are MDHEN and SYDVKM. Trimming at V came to 7 bases and at J to 4 bases, leaving 11 bases not matched to a gene. CDR3 sequence: CASIEGRGSSDTQYF. The CDR3 bases are TGTGCCAGCATTGAAGGCAGGGGGAGTTCAGATACGCAGTATTTT.